The next 28 T cell receptor beta chains were all read from a single sample in a study of identical twins. TCRdb analysed the 5' RACE reads with MiXCR anew, one entry per CDR3 protein. The table shows about 890,000 distinct CDR3 sequences, with roughly an eighth occurring only once. These data are also associated with another study on yellow fever vaccine responses in identical twins.

The sequenced material came from PBMCs. These receptor sequences come from a young woman in good health.

The CDR3 sequence is CAISDRYNEQFF. DNA for the CDR3: TGTGCCATCAGTGACAGGTACAATGAGCAGTTCTTC. This chain joins TRBV10-3 and TRBJ2-1; D gene ambiguous. The CDR3 is 12 amino acids. V lost 3 bases, J lost 4 bases, and 4 bases lay in between. Germline V CDR1 and CDR2: ENHRY, SYGVKD.

This chain connects TRBV5-1 to TRBJ2-7, with 13 bases that match TRBD2. V shed 6 bases, J shed 2 bases, and the junction held 8 bases outside the gene matches. The germline CDR1 and CDR2 sequences are SGHRS and YFSETQ. The CDR3 totals 16 residues. DNA of the CDR3: TGCGCCAGCACCCGAGACGGGACTAGCGGGACCTACGAGCAGTACTTC. Translating gives CASTRDGTSGTYEQYF. Together with reference TRBV5-1 and TRBJ2-7, the CDR3 gives the full variable domain: KAGVTQTPRYLIKTRGQQVTLSCSPISGHRSVSWYQQTPGQGLQFLFEYFSETQRNKGNFPGRFSGRQFSNSRSEMNVSTLELGDSALYLCASTRDGTSGTYEQYFGPGTRLTVT.

This clonotype was recorded a few times. V is TRBV5-1 and J is TRBJ1-2; 8 bases are a match to TRBD1. The CDR3 covers 14 residues. The ends lost 4 bases at V and 6 bases at J; junction bases unmatched: 8. Germline assignment: CDR1 SGHRS and CDR2 YFSETQ. The CDR3, as DNA: TGCGCCAGCAGCCAAGACAGGGGAGGGAATGGCTACACCTTC. It encodes CASSQDRGGNGYTF. The full variable domain, in which reference TRBV5-1 and TRBJ1-2 provide the parts outside the CDR3, is KAGVTQTPRYLIKTRGQQVTLSCSPISGHRSVSWYQQTPGQGLQFLFEYFSETQRNKGNFPGRFSGRQFSNSRSEMNVSTLELGDSALYLCASSQDRGGNGYTFGSGTRLTVV.

The rearrangement uses TRBV20-1 and TRBJ2-4; 10 nucleotides agree with TRBD1. The trim removed 7 bases at V and 8 bases at J, leaving 8 bases unmatched. The CDR3 runs 13 residues. Germline loops: CDR1 DFQATT, CDR2 SNEGSKA (reference sequence). CDR3 nucleotide sequence: TGCAGTGTTCATGGGGACAGGGGTGACATTCAGTACTTC. It codes for CSVHGDRGDIQYF.

Ten or more counts support this clonotype. The V call is TRBV11-2, the J call TRBJ2-7; the match to TRBD2 covers 10 bases. J lost 3 bases, V lost 2 bases, and 19 bases had no gene match. The CDR3 length is 20 residues. Germline CDR1 SGHAT, CDR2 FQNNGV. The CDR3 DNA reads TGTGCCAGCAGCTTAATCGCTTGGACGGACCATAGCGGGGGGATCTACGAGCAGTACTTC. Amino acids: CASSLIAWTDHSGGIYEQYF.

This chain uses TRBV20-1 with TRBJ2-3, with TRBD2 matching 7 bases. This CDR3 is built from 11 residues. J was trimmed by 3 bases and V by 6 bases; bases with no gene match: 0. Germline assignment: CDR1 DFQATT and CDR2 SNEGSKA (reference sequence). CDR3 sequence reads: CSAGGTDTQYF. CDR3 coding DNA: TGCAGTGCCGGGGGGACAGATACGCAGTATTTT.

The chain employs TRBV9 and TRBJ2-7, with no clear D. Germline CDR1 SGDLS, CDR2 YYNGEE. The CDR3 is made up of 15 amino acids. Trimming took 0 bases from V and 4 from J, leaving 14 bases between them. DNA for the CDR3: TGTGCCAGCAGCGTAGCTACGGGTGAGGAATACGAGCAGTACTTC. Its translation is CASSVATGEEYEQYF.

This clonotype was seen a few times. This chain uses TRBV7-9 with TRBJ2-6, with 8 bases that match TRBD1. In germline, CDR1 is SEHNR, CDR2 FQNEAQ (reference sequence). The J segment lost 3 bases and the V segment lost 7 bases, leaving 8 bases of the junction unmatched. This CDR3 is built from 16 residues. CDR3: CASTDRETRGANVLTF. The CDR3 nucleotides read TGTGCCAGCACGGACAGGGAAACCCGTGGGGCCAACGTCCTGACTTTC.

This clonotype has only a few counts. The chain couples TRBV29-1 to TRBJ1-1; 7 bases align to TRBD1. The CDR3 consists of 12 residues. CDR1 and CDR2 (germline): SQVTM, ANQGSEA. J gave up 3 bases and V 5 bases, and 3 bases lay outside the gene matches. This CDR3 reads CSVRGPDTEAFF. The CDR3 bases are TGCAGCGTTAGGGGGCCGGACACTGAAGCTTTCTTT. The whole variable domain, filled in from reference TRBV29-1 and TRBJ1-1, reads SAVISQKPSRDICQRGTSLTIQCQVDSQVTMMFWYRQQPGQSLTLIATANQGSEATYESGFVIDKFPISRPNLTFSTLTVSNMSPEDSSIYLCSVRGPDTEAFFGQGTRLTVV.

This clonotype came up once. The junction does not match germline at one end; this may be a read error. The chain carries TRBV12-3 or TRBV12-4 and TRBJ2-5; 12 nucleotides agree with TRBD2. The CDR3 runs to 18 residues. The CDR3 nucleotides read TGTGCCATCAGTTTACGATCTAGCGGGAGGGCCGTGGGGGTGACCCAGTACTTC. It encodes CAISLRSSGRAVGVTQYF.

To note about this clonotype: One end of the junction varies from germline; a read error may be responsible. The chain joins TRBV4-1 to TRBJ2-1, with TRBD2 matching 7 bases. The length of the CDR3 is 15 residues. Germline values: CDR1 MGHRA, CDR2 YSYEKL. The CDR3 DNA sequence: TGCGCCAGCAGCCAAGATGGAGCGGGGCTGGAGGAGCGGTTCTTC. As protein: CASSQDGAGLEERFF.

This CDR3 reads CASSLITRDTGELFF. The CDR3 bases are TGTGCCAGCAGTTTAATAACTAGGGACACCGGGGAGCTGTTTTTT. The chain recombines TRBV27 with TRBJ2-2, with a weak D call TRBD2 (5 bases). CDR1 and CDR2 from the germline V gene are MNHEY and SMNVEV (reference sequence). There are 15 residues in the CDR3. The V and J ends lost 2 bases and 3 bases respectively, with 10 bases between them.

The V gene is TRBV7-9, the J gene TRBJ1-2, with D possibly TRBD1 on 5 matching bases. V was trimmed by 3 bases and J by 6 bases, leaving 11 bases between them. Germline V gives CDR1 SEHNR, CDR2 FQNEAQ (reference sequence). This CDR3 region has 13 residues. This CDR3 reads CASSFQTGDGYTF. CDR3 in DNA: TGTGCCAGCAGCTTCCAAACAGGAGATGGCTACACCTTC.

This chain uses TRBV20-1 with TRBJ2-3, with TRBD2 as a possible D gene (6 bases). The CDR3 is made up of 13 amino acids. V lost 6 bases, J lost 4 bases, and 14 bases lay in between. Per germline, CDR1 DFQATT and CDR2 SNEGSKA (reference sequence). The CDR3 region is CSATDPGADTQYF. The CDR3 region has the DNA TGCAGTGCAACCGACCCGGGGGCAGATACGCAGTATTTT.

This clonotype was found a few times. The rearrangement joins TRBV6-2 or TRBV6-3 to TRBJ2-7; 10 bases align to TRBD2. V dropped 6 bases and J dropped 3; count of bases not matched to a gene: 17. The CDR3 totals 18 residues. The germline V gene encodes CDR1 MNHEY and CDR2 SVGEGT. In nucleotides, the CDR3 is TGTGCCAGCAGCCCATACCCTAGCGGGGGCACCTTTCACTACGAGCAGTACGTC. The encoded protein is CASSPYPSGGTFHYEQYV.

This chain links TRBV3-1 with TRBJ2-1; 9 bases map to TRBD2. Losses at the gene ends were 2 bases for V and 5 bases for J; bases not matched to a gene: 1. CDR1 LGHDT and CDR2 YNNKEL come from the germline V gene (reference sequence). CDR3 length: 14 amino acids. The CDR3 DNA reads TGTGCCAGCAGCCAACTAGCGGGACACAATGAGCAGTTCTTC. It translates to CASSQLAGHNEQFF.

Many counts were recorded for this clonotype. The chain carries TRBV10-3 and TRBJ2-5; D call uncertain. This CDR3 contains 12 residues. Trimming took off 4 bases at V and 5 bases at J, with 8 bases between the two ends. Germline V gene sequence: CDR1 ENHRY, CDR2 SYGVKD. CDR3 coding DNA: TGTGCCATCAGTGGAGGCGCGGAGACCCAGTACTTC. This codes for CAISGGAETQYF.

The chain uses TRBV6-1 and TRBJ2-7, with 9 bases matching TRBD2. The CDR3 is 16 amino acids. Germline lookup yields CDR1 MNHNS and CDR2 SASEGT. With 7 bases clipped from V and 2 bases from J, the junction kept 12 bases outside the gene matches. The chain's CDR3 is CASIPHPSGAAYEQYV. As DNA, the CDR3 is TGTGCCAGCATTCCGCACCCTAGCGGGGCCGCCTACGAGCAGTACGTC.

In its sample, this clonotype was seen a few times. V is TRBV5-1 and J is TRBJ1-1; no clear D gene. This CDR3 spans 14 amino acids. Germline V CDR1 and CDR2: SGHRS, YFSETQ. With 4 bases removed from V and 0 bases from J, the gap between germline ends came to 10 bases. In DNA form, the CDR3 reads TGCGCCAGCAGCGCCACAAGTATGAACACTGAAGCTTTCTTT. Translating it yields CASSATSMNTEAFF.

The rearrangement links TRBV6-4 to TRBJ2-7; possibly TRBD1 for D (5 bases). V lost 2 bases, J lost 2 bases, and 16 bases lay in between. Per the germline V gene, CDR1 is MRHNA and CDR2 is SNTAGT. This CDR3 spans 16 amino acids. The CDR3, as DNA: TGTGCCAGCAGTGACCTCGACAGATCTGACCCCTACGAGCAGTACGTC. Its protein is CASSDLDRSDPYEQYV.

This clonotype has more than one count but fewer than ten. The rearrangement links TRBV29-1 to TRBJ2-5, with a weak D call TRBD1 (5 bases). CDR3 length: 12 residues. The germline CDR1 and CDR2 sequences are SQVTM and ANQGSEA. The ends were cut back, 7 bases at V and 0 bases at J, with 9 bases in the middle. The CDR3 region is CSARQNQETQYF. CDR3 bases: TGCAGCGCGAGACAGAACCAAGAGACCCAGTACTTC.

This clonotype was seen at least ten times. The rearrangement links TRBV6-2 or TRBV6-3 to TRBJ2-2; D is uncertain. V lost 2 bases to trimming and J lost 0 bases, with 16 bases between them. The CDR3 extends over 18 amino acids. Per the germline V gene, CDR1 is MNHEY and CDR2 is SVGEGT. The CDR3 nucleotides read TGTGCCAGCAGTTACACGTTCGGGTTCCAAACGAACACCGGGGAGCTGTTTTTT. Translating it yields CASSYTFGFQTNTGELFF.

This clonotype was detected once. This rearrangement joins TRBV20-1 to TRBJ2-1, with 8 bases identical to TRBD1. The CDR3 consists of 15 residues. Losses at the gene ends were 4 bases for V and 0 bases for J; bases not matched to a gene: 5. Germline values: CDR1 DFQATT, CDR2 SNEGSKA (reference sequence). The CDR3 bases are TGCAGTGCTAAGACAGGGGTCCTCTCCTACAATGAGCAGTTCTTC. It codes for CSAKTGVLSYNEQFF.

This clonotype was detected many times. The CDR3 sequence: CASRRALQQFF. CDR3 DNA: TGTGCCAGCAGGAGAGCCCTCCAGCAGTTCTTC. The chain uses TRBV27 and TRBJ2-1; D remains unclear. Germline CDR1 MNHEY, CDR2 SMNVEV (reference sequence). CDR3 length equals 11 residues. The germline V and J ends were trimmed by 6 bases and 11 bases, with 11 bases remaining between them.

This clonotype has at least ten counts. The rearrangement uses TRBV12-3 or TRBV12-4 and TRBJ2-2; no firm D call. This CDR3 contains 16 residues. Trimming pared 4 bases from V and 3 bases from J, leaving 15 bases between. The CDR3 protein is CASSSILGKHTGELFF. In nucleotides, the CDR3 is TGTGCCAGCAGTTCGATTCTAGGAAAACACACCGGGGAGCTGTTTTTT.

This clonotype was observed a few times. The V gene is TRBV29-1, the J gene TRBJ2-1; D remains unclear. The CDR3 has 12 amino acids. V lost 6 bases to trimming and J lost 4 bases, with 10 bases between them. Per the germline V gene, CDR1 is SQVTM and CDR2 is ANQGSEA. CDR3 DNA sequence: TGCAGCGTCCGAGACGGTTACAATGAGCAGTTCTTC. It translates to CSVRDGYNEQFF.

In DNA, the CDR3 is TGTGCCAGCAGCCCAAAGGGACGGCAGGGGATCGAAAAACTGTTTTTT. It specifies CASSPKGRQGIEKLFF. The chain has TRBV7-9 and TRBJ1-4; tentatively, D is TRBD1 (6 bases). Germline CDR1 reads SEHNR; CDR2 reads FQNEAQ (reference sequence). The V gene lost 5 bases and the J gene lost 8 bases, with 21 bases spanning the gap. This CDR3 is built from 16 residues.

This clonotype was seen a handful of times. This chain joins TRBV7-9 and TRBJ2-1; 10 positions match TRBD2. The CDR3 covers 17 residues. The junction had 10 bases not matched to a gene; V was cut back by 4 bases and J by 4 bases. In germline, CDR1 is SEHNR, CDR2 FQNEAQ (reference sequence). DNA of the CDR3: TGTGCCAGCAGCTCAGAAGGTTCTAGCGGGAGATACAATGAGCAGTTCTTC. Translated: CASSSEGSSGRYNEQFF. Combining the CDR3 with reference TRBV7-9 and TRBJ2-1 gives the whole variable domain DTGVSQNPRHKITKRGQNVTFRCDPISEHNRLYWYRQTLGQGPEFLTYFQNEAQLEKSRLLSDRFSAERPKGSFSTLEIQRTEQGDSAMYLCASSSEGSSGRYNEQFFGPGTRLTVL.